This T cell receptor beta chain was profiled in a study of control samples from healthy donors and cancer patients. From germline, CDR1 is MNHEY and CDR2 SMNVEV (reference sequence). Losses at the gene ends were 7 bases for V and 9 bases for J; bases not matched to a gene: 7. The CDR3 has 14 amino acids. The data were produced by immunoSEQ multiplex PCR, yet TCRdb's version contains in-frame clones alone and is incomplete. The table has 97,000 or so clones, about 90% seen once. This clone was recorded only once. Sequenced: blood. V gene TRBV27 combines with J gene TRBJ2-1; TRBD2 aligns across 12 bases. The origin of this receptor is a woman aged 18-29 years in good health. CDR3: CASKGLAGRGEQFF. The CDR3 DNA follows: TGTGCCAGCAAGGGACTAGCGGGCAGGGGTGAGCAGTTCTTC.